This TCR beta chain stems from a study of T cell changes during pregnancy in multiple sclerosis. Sequencing used immunoSEQ multiplex PCR; TCRdb keeps in-frame clones, though not all of them. The table includes about 39,000 clones, more than 70% detected once. This CDR3 has 16 amino acids. Germline V gene data show CDR1 as KGHSH and CDR2 as LQKENI. The V gene end was trimmed by 4 bases and the J gene end by 6 bases; junction bases not matched to a gene: 10. The receptor comes from a female donor with multiple sclerosis, enrolled in a pregnancy study. This rearrangement joins TRBV18 to TRBJ1-2; 11 nucleotides line up with TRBD1. The starting material was CD8+ T cells from peripheral blood mononuclear cells, obtained in the first trimester of pregnancy. This CDR3 reads CASSLGQGAGFDGYTF. The CDR3 DNA is TGTGCCAGCTCACTCGGACAGGGGGCAGGTTTTGATGGCTACACCTTC.